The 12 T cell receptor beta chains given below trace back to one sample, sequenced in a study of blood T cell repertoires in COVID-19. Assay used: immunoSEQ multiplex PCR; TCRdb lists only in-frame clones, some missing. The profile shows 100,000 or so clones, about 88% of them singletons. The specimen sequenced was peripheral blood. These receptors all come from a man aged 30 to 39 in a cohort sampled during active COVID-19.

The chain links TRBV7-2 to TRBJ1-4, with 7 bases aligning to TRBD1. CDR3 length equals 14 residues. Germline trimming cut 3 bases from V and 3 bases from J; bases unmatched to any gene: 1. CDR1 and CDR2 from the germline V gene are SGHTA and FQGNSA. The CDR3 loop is CASSFGTANEKLFF. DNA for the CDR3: TGTGCCAGCAGCTTCGGGACAGCTAATGAAAAACTGTTTTTT.

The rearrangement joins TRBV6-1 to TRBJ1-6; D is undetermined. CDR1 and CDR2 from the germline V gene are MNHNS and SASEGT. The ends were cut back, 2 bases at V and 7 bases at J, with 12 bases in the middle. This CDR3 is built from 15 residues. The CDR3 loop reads CASSESRLENSPLHF. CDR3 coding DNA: TGTGCCAGCAGTGAATCCAGGTTAGAAAATTCACCCCTCCACTTT.

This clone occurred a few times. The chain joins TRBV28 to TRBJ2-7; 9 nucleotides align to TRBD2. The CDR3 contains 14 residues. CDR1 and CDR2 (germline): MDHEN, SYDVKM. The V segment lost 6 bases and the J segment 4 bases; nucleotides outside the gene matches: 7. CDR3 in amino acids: CASRKAGGPYEQYF. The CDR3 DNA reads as TGTGCCAGCAGAAAAGCGGGGGGACCTTACGAGCAGTACTTC.

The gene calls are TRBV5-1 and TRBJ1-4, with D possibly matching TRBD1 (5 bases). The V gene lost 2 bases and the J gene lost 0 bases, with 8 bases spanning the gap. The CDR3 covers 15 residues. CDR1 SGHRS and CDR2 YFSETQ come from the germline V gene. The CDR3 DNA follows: TGCGCCAGCAGCTTTCAAGGGGCAACTAATGAAAAACTGTTTTTT. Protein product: CASSFQGATNEKLFF.

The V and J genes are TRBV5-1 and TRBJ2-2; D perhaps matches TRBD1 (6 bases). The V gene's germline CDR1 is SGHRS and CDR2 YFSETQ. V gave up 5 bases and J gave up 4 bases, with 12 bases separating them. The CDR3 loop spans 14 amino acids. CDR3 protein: CASRPQGFTGELFF. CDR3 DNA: TGCGCCAGCAGGCCACAGGGATTCACCGGGGAGCTGTTTTTT.

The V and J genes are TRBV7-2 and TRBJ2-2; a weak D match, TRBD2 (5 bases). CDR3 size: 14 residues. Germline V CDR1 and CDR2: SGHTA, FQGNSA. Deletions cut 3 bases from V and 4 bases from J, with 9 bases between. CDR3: CASSFREVTGELFF. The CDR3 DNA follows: TGTGCCAGCAGCTTCCGGGAAGTCACCGGGGAGCTGTTTTTT.

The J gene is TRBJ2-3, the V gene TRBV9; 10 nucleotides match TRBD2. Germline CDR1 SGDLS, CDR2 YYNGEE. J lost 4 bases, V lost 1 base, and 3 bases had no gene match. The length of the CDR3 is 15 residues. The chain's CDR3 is CASSVTSGIADTQYF. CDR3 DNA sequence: TGTGCCAGCAGCGTAACTAGCGGGATAGCAGATACGCAGTATTTT.

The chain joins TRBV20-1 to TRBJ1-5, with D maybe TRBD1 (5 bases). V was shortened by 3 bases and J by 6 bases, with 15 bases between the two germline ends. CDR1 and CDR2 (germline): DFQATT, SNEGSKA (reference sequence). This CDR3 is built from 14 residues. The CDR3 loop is CSASLGVEGQPQHF. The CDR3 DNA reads TGCAGTGCTAGTTTGGGGGTGGAGGGTCAGCCCCAGCATTTT.

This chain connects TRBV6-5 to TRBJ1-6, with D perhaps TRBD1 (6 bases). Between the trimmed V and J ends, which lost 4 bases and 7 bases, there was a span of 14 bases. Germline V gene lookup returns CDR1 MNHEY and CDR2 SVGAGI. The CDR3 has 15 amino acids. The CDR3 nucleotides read TGTGCCAGCAGTTCCGGGGGGCTCCAAAATTCACCCCTCCACTTT. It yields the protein CASSSGGLQNSPLHF.

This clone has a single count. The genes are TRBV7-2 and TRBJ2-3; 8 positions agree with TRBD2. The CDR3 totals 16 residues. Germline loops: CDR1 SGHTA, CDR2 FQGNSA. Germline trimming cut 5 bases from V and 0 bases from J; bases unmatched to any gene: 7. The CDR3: CASSLLRGGSTDTQYF. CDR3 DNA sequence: TGTGCCAGCAGCCTTCTGCGCGGGGGGAGCACAGATACGCAGTATTTT.

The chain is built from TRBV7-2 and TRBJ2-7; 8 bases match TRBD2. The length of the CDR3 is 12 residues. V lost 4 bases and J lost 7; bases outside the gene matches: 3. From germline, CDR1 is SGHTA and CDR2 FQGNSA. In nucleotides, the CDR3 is TGTGCCAGCAGCTGGAGCGGGGGAGAGCAGTACTTC. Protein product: CASSWSGGEQYF.

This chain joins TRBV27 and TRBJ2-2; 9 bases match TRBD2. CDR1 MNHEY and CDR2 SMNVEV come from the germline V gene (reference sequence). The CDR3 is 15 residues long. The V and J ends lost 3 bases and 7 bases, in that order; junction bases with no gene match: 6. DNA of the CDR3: TGTGCCAGCAGTTTTGTAGCGGGGGTTAACGGGGAGCTGTTTTTT. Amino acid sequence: CASSFVAGVNGELFF.